Included here is one T cell receptor beta chain sequence, with context. The specificity of this receptor is unknown. Base qualities are not provided; no much larger clone lies one nucleotide away. The data belong to a study of control samples from healthy donors and cancer patients (dated by TCRdb to 2019 to 2021). The receptor library was made with the immunoSEQ multiplex PCR assay. Sourced from immuneACCESS, this table was stored by TCRdb with only in-frame sequences that have V and J called. A share of the clones is absent; for the studies checked, an unresolved V gene accounts for under half, and the remainder has no known explanation. This sample gives about 92,000 clones in total; roughly four fifths of them show up just once. Together, the top ten hold around a tenth of the sample. From its cysteine to its phenylalanine, the CDR3 spans 14 amino acids. Kept here is only the CDR3 DNA, which spans 42 bases and is read in frame from base 1. Taken from the germline V gene, the CDR1 and CDR2 loops are SGHDN and FVKESK. V is clipped by 0 bases and J by 7 bases, and the sequence between their germline boundaries is 7 bases long.

This chain is built from TRBV14 and TRBJ1-6, with an unclear D gene assignment. Sequences were obtained from blood. This clonotype was obtained from an older woman in good health. The nucleotide sequence is given as TGTGCCAGCAGCCAAGAGTTTAAGAATTCACCCCTCCACTTT. It specifies CASSQEFKNSPLHF.